These 26 T cell receptor beta chains were sequenced from one sample in a study of T cell responses to AZD1222 COVID-19 vaccine. Sequencing used immunoSEQ multiplex PCR; TCRdb keeps in-frame clones, though not all of them. The data show more than 95,000 clones, with 75% to 90% seen just once and around 9% held by the top ten. The sample was peripheral blood, taken on day 0 of AZD1222 vaccination. The receptors come from an adult in good health.

This clone was detected only once. J is TRBJ2-5 and V is TRBV19; 7 positions match TRBD1. The CDR3 consists of 14 residues. The germline CDR1 and CDR2 sequences are LNHDA and SQIVND (reference sequence). V gave up 8 bases and J gave up 5 bases; unmatched junction bases: 11. CDR3 residues: CASRARQGRETQYF. For the CDR3, the DNA is TGTGCCAGTCGGGCTCGACAGGGACGGGAGACCCAGTACTTC. Full variable domain (missing parts from reference TRBV19 and TRBJ2-5): DGGITQSPKYLFRKEGQNVTLSCEQNLNHDAMYWYRQDPGQGLRLIYYSQIVNDFQKGDIAEGYSVSREKKESFPLTVTSAQKNPTAFYLCASRARQGRETQYFGPGTRLLVL.

This chain joins TRBV5-1 and TRBJ2-5; a possible D gene is TRBD2 (6 bases). The CDR3 runs to 16 residues. The germline gives CDR1 SGHRS, CDR2 YFSETQ. The V end lost 6 bases, the J end lost 4 bases, and 22 bases lay between the germline ends. The CDR3 DNA follows: TGCGCCAGCAAATCTAATCCGGGGGTGGTAACAGAGACCCAGTACTTC. It yields the protein CASKSNPGVVTETQYF.

This clone was picked up one time. V usage is TRBV28 and J usage is TRBJ1-3, with 8 bases aligning to TRBD1. Germline V gene data show CDR1 as MDHEN and CDR2 as SYDVKM. V shed 5 bases, J shed 3 bases, and the junction held 15 bases outside the gene matches. The CDR3 loop spans 18 amino acids. Here the CDR3 reads CASSRGVTGVLYGNTIYF. Here the CDR3 DNA reads TGTGCCAGCAGTCGTGGGGTGACAGGGGTACTATATGGAAACACCATATATTTT.

There are many counts of this clone. The V and J genes are TRBV25-1 and TRBJ1-1; possible D gene TRBD1, 6 bases. The V gene lost 4 bases and the J gene lost 1 base, with 19 bases spanning the gap. This CDR3 contains 17 residues. Looked up from germline, CDR1 is MGHDK and CDR2 is SYGVNS. The CDR3, as DNA: TGTGCCAGCAGTGGTCACCCCGACCCGGACAGGAACACTGAAGCTTTCTTT. Residues: CASSGHPDPDRNTEAFF. Full variable domain (outside the CDR3, taken from reference TRBV25-1 and TRBJ1-1): EADIYQTPRYLVIGTGKKITLECSQTMGHDKMYWYQQDPGMELHLIHYSYGVNSTEKGDLSSESTVSRIRTEHFPLTLESARPSHTSQYLCASSGHPDPDRNTEAFFGQGTRLTVV.

The chain links TRBV19 to TRBJ1-3, with D possibly TRBD1 on 5 matching bases. CDR1 is LNHDA, CDR2 SQIVND, per germline (reference sequence). The CDR3 covers 17 residues. With 5 bases removed from V and 2 bases from J, the gap between germline ends came to 19 bases. The CDR3 DNA reads as TGTGCCAGTAGTCTGAGACAGACCCGCGCCGCTGGAAACACCATATATTTT. Encoded protein: CASSLRQTRAAGNTIYF.

The chain is built from TRBV5-6 and TRBJ2-7; D is possibly TRBD1 or TRBD2 (5 bases each). The V end was cut by 0 bases, the J end by 12 bases, with 28 bases between. This CDR3 comprises 17 residues. CDR1 is SGHDT and CDR2 is YYEEEE in the germline V gene. CDR3 loop: CASSLALSTFALGGPYF. The CDR3 DNA follows: TGTGCCAGCAGCTTGGCTCTTAGTACCTTTGCTCTTGGGGGTCCGTACTTC.

J is TRBJ1-6 and V is TRBV28, with D uncertain. Germline V gene lookup returns CDR1 MDHEN and CDR2 SYDVKM. The CDR3 consists of 15 residues. The ends were cut back, 1 base at V and 7 bases at J, with 11 bases in the middle. The CDR3 sequence is CASSLYPHSNSPLHF. The CDR3 nucleotides are TGTGCCAGCAGTTTATACCCACACAGCAATTCACCCCTCCACTTT.

This clone was recorded once. This chain uses TRBV28 with TRBJ2-1, with D unclear. V lost 6 bases, J lost 12 bases, and 12 bases lay in between. The CDR3 sequence is 11 residues long. Germline CDR1 is MDHEN and CDR2 is SYDVKM. CDR3 in DNA: TGTGCCAGCAGCTACGGACGGTCGCAGTTCTTC. Its translation is CASSYGRSQFF.

V gene TRBV5-5 combines with J gene TRBJ2-1; the D call may be TRBD1 or TRBD2 (5 bases each). V lost 4 bases to trimming and J lost 5 bases, with 19 bases between them. The CDR3 covers 16 residues. CDR1 is SGHKS and CDR2 is YYEKEE in the germline V gene (reference sequence). The CDR3 spells CASSPRGARTNNEQFF. CDR3 DNA sequence: TGTGCCAGCAGCCCGAGAGGGGCGCGGACCAACAATGAGCAGTTCTTC.

This clone was counted a single time. The chain combines TRBV7-2 with TRBJ2-3; 7 nucleotides align to TRBD1. The trim removed 6 bases at V and 9 bases at J, leaving 15 bases unmatched. Germline CDR1 and CDR2: SGHTA and FQGNSA. The CDR3 loop spans 15 amino acids. The CDR3, as DNA: TGTGCCAGCAGTTTCAGCCCCGAGGGGGCAGGCACGCAGTATTTT. Amino acid sequence: CASSFSPEGAGTQYF. Drawing the rest from reference TRBV7-2 and TRBJ2-3, the complete variable domain is GAGVSQSPSNKVTEKGKDVELRCDPISGHTALYWYRQSLGQGLEFLIYFQGNSAPDKSGLPSDRFSAERTGGSVSTLTIQRTQQEDSAVYLCASSFSPEGAGTQYFGPGTRLTVL.

The chain employs TRBV19 and TRBJ2-1; no reliable D call. V gave up 1 base and J gave up 4 bases, with 26 bases separating them. This CDR3 has 20 amino acids. From germline, CDR1 is LNHDA and CDR2 SQIVND (reference sequence). CDR3 DNA sequence: TGTGCCAGTAGTATAGGGCCCCCTAATAGCAATAATCGCCGATACAATGAGCAGTTCTTC. Its translation: CASSIGPPNSNNRRYNEQFF.

The chain couples TRBV19 to TRBJ1-2; the match to TRBD1 covers 8 bases. The length of the CDR3 is 15 residues. The V segment lost 8 bases and the J segment 2 bases; nucleotides outside the gene matches: 10. CDR1 and CDR2 from the germline V gene are LNHDA and SQIVND (reference sequence). The DNA for the CDR3 is TGTGCCAGTCGGTATAACAGGGGGTCCAACTATGGCTACACCTTC. Its protein product is CASRYNRGSNYGYTF.

The CDR3: CASSLGGTGRTEAFF. The CDR3 region has the DNA TGTGCCAGCAGCTTGGGGGGGACAGGGCGGACTGAAGCTTTCTTT. The J gene is TRBJ1-1, the V gene TRBV11-2, with 9 bases lining up with TRBD1. Unmatched junction bases numbered 7, after V lost 3 bases and J lost 5 bases. Germline lookup yields CDR1 SGHAT and CDR2 FQNNGV. The CDR3 is 15 residues long.

This chain joins TRBV6-1 and TRBJ2-7; TRBD1 matches at 9 bases. There are 15 residues in the CDR3. Looked up from germline, CDR1 is MNHNS and CDR2 is SASEGT. V dropped 0 bases and J dropped 6; count of bases not matched to a gene: 6. CDR3 protein: CASSEARQGVFEQYF. CDR3 DNA: TGTGCCAGCAGTGAAGCGAGACAGGGGGTTTTCGAGCAGTACTTC.

The chain combines TRBV9 with TRBJ1-5, with no clear D. Between the trimmed V and J ends, which lost 0 bases and 8 bases, there was a span of 12 bases. Germline lookup yields CDR1 SGDLS and CDR2 YYNGEE. The CDR3 has 14 amino acids. DNA of the CDR3: TGTGCCAGCAGCGTAGCCCCGGGTCTCAAGCCCCAGCATTTT. It codes for CASSVAPGLKPQHF.

This rearrangement joins TRBV27 to TRBJ1-4; maybe TRBD1 (5 bases). The CDR3 extends over 20 amino acids. The germline gives CDR1 MNHEY, CDR2 SMNVEV (reference sequence). V was trimmed by 4 bases and J by 5 bases, leaving 29 bases between them. The chain's CDR3 is CASSSGVLGTFAAGNEKLFF. CDR3 sequence (DNA): TGTGCCAGCAGTTCCGGGGTTTTAGGAACTTTTGCGGCAGGGAATGAAAAACTGTTTTTT.

As for this clone: At the DNA level, this CDR3 is encoded by other sequences in the same sample as well. The V call is TRBV5-1, the J call TRBJ2-7, with 8 bases aligning to TRBD1. The CDR3 has 13 amino acids. Germline CDR1 is SGHRS and CDR2 is YFSETQ. J was trimmed by 2 bases and V by 3 bases; bases with no gene match: 1. The CDR3 sequence: CASSSDRAYEQYF. The CDR3 DNA is TGCGCCAGCAGCTCGGACAGGGCCTACGAGCAGTACTTC.

The genes are TRBV27 and TRBJ2-1, with 11 bases that match TRBD2. The V gene's germline CDR1 is MNHEY and CDR2 SMNVEV (reference sequence). Trimming cost V 2 bases and J 8 bases; bases outside gene matches: 2. The CDR3 loop spans 14 amino acids. The CDR3 reads CASSLLAGGHEQFF. The CDR3 DNA reads TGTGCCAGCAGTTTACTAGCGGGAGGCCATGAGCAGTTCTTC.

In DNA form, the CDR3 reads TGTGCCAGCAGCGATACTGTCTGGTCTTTCTTT. Protein sequence: CASSDTVWSFF. V is TRBV6-5 and J is TRBJ1-1; no firm D call. CDR3 length equals 11 residues. In germline, CDR1 is MNHEY, CDR2 SVGAGI. V was cut by 6 bases and J by 12 bases, with 14 bases left in between.

The CDR3 DNA is TGTGCCAGCAGCACTCCACTAAAGCTGGCCACAGATACGCAGTATTTT. Translation: CASSTPLKLATDTQYF. The V call is TRBV9, the J call TRBJ2-3; D call uncertain. This CDR3 spans 16 amino acids. V lost 4 bases to trimming and J lost 2 bases, with 17 bases between them. The germline V gene encodes CDR1 SGDLS and CDR2 YYNGEE.

V and J are TRBV5-1 and TRBJ1-1, with a tentative D call TRBD1 (5 bases). The CDR3 runs to 14 residues. Trimming shortened V by 0 bases and J by 0 bases, and 6 bases separated the two germline ends. Per the germline V gene, CDR1 is SGHRS and CDR2 is YFSETQ. CDR3 region: CASSLATVNTEAFF. CDR3 nucleotide sequence: TGCGCCAGCAGCTTGGCGACAGTGAACACTGAAGCTTTCTTT.

This rearrangement joins TRBV7-6 to TRBJ1-4; D uncertain. The V gene lost 1 base and the J gene lost 5 bases, with 11 bases spanning the gap. This CDR3 region has 15 residues. From germline, CDR1 is SGHVS and CDR2 FNYEAQ. In nucleotides, the CDR3 is TGTGCCAGCAGCTTAGGCACACGTAAGAATGAAAAACTGTTTTTT. Translating it yields CASSLGTRKNEKLFF.

The V call is TRBV7-7, the J call TRBJ1-3; 7 bases are shared with TRBD1. CDR3 length: 16 amino acids. V shed 5 bases, J shed 0 bases, and the junction held 7 bases outside the gene matches. CDR1 SSHAT and CDR2 FNYEAQ come from the germline V gene (reference sequence). The CDR3 DNA reads TGTGCCAGCAGCCCCACACAGGGGTCCTCTGGAAACACCATATATTTT. As protein: CASSPTQGSSGNTIYF.

This rearrangement joins TRBV6-5 to TRBJ1-5; possible D gene TRBD1, 6 bases. CDR1 and CDR2 (germline): MNHEY, SVGAGI. The CDR3 runs 14 residues. V lost 6 bases to trimming and J lost 2 bases, with 11 bases between them. CDR3 sequence (DNA): TGTGCCAGCAGAGGGGGTGGGGGCAATCAGCCCCAGCATTTT. It specifies CASRGGGGNQPQHF.

This clone has a handful of counts. The chain carries TRBV7-2 and TRBJ2-7, with TRBD2 matching over 8 bases. This CDR3 spans 15 amino acids. Germline CDR1 is SGHTA and CDR2 is FQGNSA. V shed 1 base and J 2 bases; nucleotides not matched to a gene: 4. The CDR3 reads CASSLDGGRTYEQYF. CDR3 bases: TGTGCCAGCAGCTTAGATGGCGGGAGGACCTACGAGCAGTACTTC. Looking up the rest from reference TRBV7-2 and TRBJ2-7 gives the full variable domain: GAGVSQSPSNKVTEKGKDVELRCDPISGHTALYWYRQSLGQGLEFLIYFQGNSAPDKSGLPSDRFSAERTGGSVSTLTIQRTQQEDSAVYLCASSLDGGRTYEQYFGPGTRLTVT.

This clone appeared once. The chain joins TRBV7-6 to TRBJ2-1, with TRBD1 matching 7 bases. CDR1 and CDR2 (germline): SGHVS, FNYEAQ. This CDR3 is built from 15 residues. Trimming took 1 base from V and 4 from J; bases not matched to a gene: 4. CDR3 sequence reads: CASSLGQGLYNEQFF. As DNA, the CDR3 is TGTGCCAGCAGCTTAGGACAGGGCCTTTACAATGAGCAGTTCTTC. Drawing the rest from reference TRBV7-6 and TRBJ2-1, the complete variable domain is GAGVSQSPRYKVTKRGQDVALRCDPISGHVSLYWYRQALGQGPEFLTYFNYEAQQDKSGLPNDRFSAERPEGSISTLTIQRTEQRDSAMYRCASSLGQGLYNEQFFGPGTRLTVL.